Sequencing of this T cell receptor (beta chain) was carried out in a study of blood T cell repertoires in COVID-19 (dated by TCRdb to the early 2020s). The study in broad terms: Samples from collaborators originated in the United States, Italy and Spain and spanned both the acute and convalescent phases of COVID-19. The material from the prospective study consisted of cDNA or gDNA derived from T cells, B-cell-depleted T cells, or PBMCs. Deeply sampled blood TCRbeta repertoires from subjects exposed to, actively infected with, or recovered from COVID-19 were included in the dataset. The repertoires were made available in a free public database intended to serve as a resource for research on the immune response to SARS-CoV-2. Samples came from the ongoing ImmuneRACE study (first 160 participants) plus 1,254 subjects from 6 global collaborators. Sample metadata almost always included a de-identified subject ID, COVID-19 status, age in years and sex. Where available, HLA class I and class II types were taken from metadata supplied by the sample provider and were not determined by assay-based typing.

Study-level results and caveats: The quantity of clinical and demographic metadata differed by source and by participant and was supplied without curation.

As to this clone: Its cognate antigen has yet to be identified. There are no base qualities to consult, and no much larger clone falls within one base.

Samples from volunteer blood donors who had recovered from COVID-19 were contributed by a second Seattle source. Each collaborating institution followed its own protocols to collect whole blood in K2EDTA tubes. For TCRbeta analysis, collaborator samples were shipped as frozen whole blood, as isolated PBMCs, or as DNA extracted from either sample type. The germline V end is reduced by 2 bases and the J end by 10 bases; junction bases left unmatched: 16. From a lookup of the germline V gene, CDR1 and CDR2 are MNHNS and SASEGT. There are 18 amino acids in the CDR3, from cysteine to phenylalanine inclusive. The read is trimmed to its CDR3 DNA, 54 bases read in frame from base 1. TCRbeta CDR3 regions were amplified from genomic DNA using the immunoSEQ Assay, a bias-controlled multiplex PCR. The authors processed their data as follows. Nucleated cell counts per sample were estimated from amplification of reference gene primers within the assay. To quantify the absolute abundance of each unique TCRbeta CDR3 rearrangement, sequence reads were collapsed and filtered. For each sample, productive Simpson clonality was calculated as the square root of Simpson's diversity index over productive rearrangements. Not all clones reach the TCRdb copy of this immuneACCESS table, which keeps in-frame sequences only. Checked studies attribute under half of the gap to unresolved V genes and leave the rest unexplained. The DNA was the basis for D and trimming; V, J and clone size are from that table. The sample table holds roughly 200,000 clones, of which around 79% were seen once. The ten largest clonotypes hold 13% of the sample.

The sample comprised peripheral blood. The receptor chain draws on TRBV6-1 and TRBJ1-4, with 10 middle bases fitting TRBD1. This receptor was identified in a man in his fifties or sixties who had recovered from COVID-19. CDR3 reads: CASSEWETGGSSSRKLFF. The DNA sequence follows: TGTGCCAGCAGTGAATGGGAGACAGGGGGCTCCTCTTCCCGAAAACTGTTTTTT.